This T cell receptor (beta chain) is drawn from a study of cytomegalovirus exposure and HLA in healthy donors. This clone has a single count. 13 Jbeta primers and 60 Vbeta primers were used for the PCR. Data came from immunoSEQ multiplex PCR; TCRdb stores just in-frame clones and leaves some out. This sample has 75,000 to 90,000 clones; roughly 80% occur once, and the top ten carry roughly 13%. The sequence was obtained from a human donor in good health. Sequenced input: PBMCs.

The CDR3 nucleotides read TGCAGCCCCGGAGACAGGGTAGGTTCACCCCTCCACTTT. This sequence encodes CSPGDRVGSPLHF. This chain connects TRBV29-1 to TRBJ1-6, with TRBD1 matching 7 bases. V shed 8 bases, J shed 9 bases, and the junction held 10 bases outside the gene matches. The germline V gene encodes CDR1 SQVTM and CDR2 ANQGSEA. This CDR3 comprises 13 residues. The full variable domain, its missing parts supplied by reference TRBV29-1 and TRBJ1-6, is SAVISQKPSRDICQRGTSLTIQCQVDSQVTMMFWYRQQPGQSLTLIATANQGSEATYESGFVIDKFPISRPNLTFSTLTVSNMSPEDSSIYLCSPGDRVGSPLHFGNGTRLTVT.